Following are 31 T cell receptor beta chains from one sample sequenced in a study of tumor-infiltrating lymphocytes in localized non-small cell lung cancer (TCRdb year 2021). The receptor library was made with the immunoSEQ multiplex PCR assay. TCRdb carries this immuneACCESS record with in-frame sequences only. Its versions omit some clonotypes, under half of them owing to an unresolved V gene in the studies checked, with the rest unexplained. The sample table records fewer than 15,000 clones; around four fifths of these occur just once. Around an eighth of the sample comes from the top ten. The sequenced material came from uninvolved lung tissue not adjacent to the tumor. Every receptor here comes from a human donor with non-small cell lung cancer.

By its share, this clone is medium-sized. V is TRBV29-1 and J is TRBJ2-1; no clear D. CDR3 length: 16 residues. Trimming shortened V by 0 bases and J by 0 bases, and 12 bases separated the two germline ends. From germline, CDR1 is SQVTM and CDR2 ANQGSEA. CDR3 residues: CSVEDPARSSYNEQFF. In nucleotides, the CDR3 is TGCAGCGTTGAAGATCCGGCCAGAAGCTCCTACAATGAGCAGTTCTTC.

This clone has more than one count but fewer than ten. The J gene is TRBJ2-7, the V gene TRBV5-8; no clear D gene. The CDR3 spans 15 residues. Germline assignment: CDR1 SGHTS and CDR2 YDEGEE. Deletions cut 2 bases from V and 0 bases from J, with 12 bases between. The chain's CDR3 is CASSLFFSSSYEQYF. The CDR3, as DNA: TGTGCCAGCAGCTTATTTTTTTCTAGCTCCTACGAGCAGTACTTC.

The V and J genes are TRBV4-3 and TRBJ1-6; D is ambiguous. Germline V gives CDR1 LGHNA, CDR2 YSLEER. Trimming took off 3 bases at V and 7 bases at J, with 7 bases between the two ends. This CDR3 region has 13 residues. The chain's CDR3 is CASSQTGNSPLHF. Written as DNA, the CDR3 is TGCGCCAGCAGCCAGACGGGGAATTCACCCCTCCACTTT.

The genes are TRBV30 and TRBJ2-2; D is uncertain. V gave up 4 bases and J gave up 6 bases, with 3 bases separating them. Per the germline V gene, CDR1 is GTSNPN and CDR2 is SVGIG (reference sequence). The CDR3 has 10 residues. The CDR3 nucleotides are TGTGCCTGGAAGGCCGGGGAGCTGTTTTTT. Its protein product is CAWKAGELFF. Complete variable domain (other parts from reference TRBV30 and TRBJ2-2): SQTIHQWPATLVQPVGSPLSLECTVEGTSNPNLYWYRQAAGRGLQLLFYSVGIGQISSEVPQNLSASRPQDRQFILSSKKLLLSDSGFYLCAWKAGELFFGEGSRLTVL.

J is TRBJ1-4 and V is TRBV7-2; D is unclear. Looked up from germline, CDR1 is SGHTA and CDR2 is FQGNSA. The CDR3 sequence is 15 residues long. The V gene lost 1 base and the J gene lost 1 base, with 7 bases spanning the gap. As DNA, the CDR3 is TGTGCCAGCAGCTTAGGGGGTAAAACTAATGAAAAACTGTTTTTT. Translation: CASSLGGKTNEKLFF.

This clone was found a few times. The chain couples TRBV4-3 to TRBJ1-2; D gene uncertain. The ends were cut back, 1 base at V and 8 bases at J, with 17 bases in the middle. The germline CDR1 and CDR2 sequences are LGHNA and YSLEER. This CDR3 is 15 amino acids long. The CDR3 DNA sequence: TGCGCCAGCAGCCAAGTCCGGGCAACCGATGGGGGCTACACCTTC. Translated: CASSQVRATDGGYTF.

Note on this clone: The junction and the germline gene differ at one end; a read error may be behind it. The rearrangement links TRBV7-7 to TRBJ2-1; 7 positions match TRBD1. Germline-derived CDR1 and CDR2 are SSHAT and FNYEAQ (reference sequence). The CDR3 loop spans 15 amino acids. DNA for the CDR3: TGTGCTAGCAGCAAGACAGGGAACAGCGGCAATGAGCAGTTCTTC. This sequence encodes CASSKTGNSGNEQFF.

CDR3 amino acids: CASSPTGFIDEKLFF. The CDR3 DNA is TGTGCCAGCAGTCCAACAGGGTTCATAGATGAAAAACTGTTTTTT. This chain joins TRBV28 and TRBJ1-4; possibly TRBD1 for D (6 bases). Per the germline V gene, CDR1 is MDHEN and CDR2 is SYDVKM. The CDR3 has 15 amino acids. The V end was cut by 5 bases, the J end by 6 bases, with 16 bases between.

This clone was seen more than once but under ten times. The chain has TRBV29-1 and TRBJ1-2, with 8 bases matching TRBD1. CDR3 length: 19 amino acids. Losses at the gene ends were 7 bases for V and 0 bases for J; bases not matched to a gene: 22. Germline V gene lookup returns CDR1 SQVTM and CDR2 ANQGSEA. The CDR3 bases are TGCAGCGCCCGTTCTTCCCAATCAGACAGGGGACCAGCTAACTATGGCTACACCTTC. Its translation: CSARSSQSDRGPANYGYTF.

This clone was picked up a small number of times. V gene TRBV29-1 combines with J gene TRBJ1-1; perhaps TRBD1 as D (6 bases). The ends were cut back, 6 bases at V and 4 bases at J, with 15 bases in the middle. The CDR3 loop spans 13 amino acids. The V gene's germline CDR1 is SQVTM and CDR2 ANQGSEA. The CDR3 DNA is TGCAGCGTCGCCACAGGGTTGAGCACTGAAGCTTTCTTT. Translated, it gives CSVATGLSTEAFF. Based on the CDR3 plus reference TRBV29-1 and TRBJ1-1, the full variable domain is SAVISQKPSRDICQRGTSLTIQCQVDSQVTMMFWYRQQPGQSLTLIATANQGSEATYESGFVIDKFPISRPNLTFSTLTVSNMSPEDSSIYLCSVATGLSTEAFFGQGTRLTVV.

The genes are TRBV27 and TRBJ1-3; 7 nucleotides line up with TRBD1. The junction had 10 bases not matched to a gene; V was cut back by 5 bases and J by 0 bases. Germline CDR1 and CDR2: MNHEY and SMNVEV (reference sequence). CDR3 length equals 17 residues. CDR3 sequence: CASSTTGQLYSGNTIYF. DNA of the CDR3: TGTGCCAGCAGTACCACGGGACAGCTATACTCTGGAAACACCATATATTTT.

This chain links TRBV4-1 with TRBJ2-7; D is unclear. This CDR3 has 13 residues. Looked up from germline, CDR1 is MGHRA and CDR2 is YSYEKL. Trimming cost V 3 bases and J 4 bases, with 10 bases left between them. DNA for the CDR3: TGCGCCAGCAGCCAGAATCCGCAATACGAGCAGTACTTC. Protein sequence: CASSQNPQYEQYF.

The chain uses TRBV5-6 and TRBJ2-3; D might be TRBD1 (6 bases). The CDR3 consists of 15 residues. Trimming removed 5 bases from V and 2 bases from J, with 15 bases in between. Germline loops: CDR1 SGHDT, CDR2 YYEEEE. CDR3 DNA: TGTGCCAGCAGTCTACGAGCAGGGGTCACAGATACGCAGTATTTT. Translating gives CASSLRAGVTDTQYF.

The chain has TRBV5-4 and TRBJ1-1; 10 positions match TRBD1. Per germline, CDR1 SGHNT and CDR2 YYREEE (reference sequence). The CDR3 spans 15 residues. The ends lost 4 bases at V and 2 bases at J; junction bases unmatched: 5. CDR3 nucleotides: TGTGCCAGCAGCCCTCGACAGGGGGCTAACACTGAAGCTTTCTTT. Translation gives CASSPRQGANTEAFF.

The chain couples TRBV4-1 to TRBJ2-7; TRBD2 matches at 10 bases. The CDR3 is 15 residues long. CDR1 is MGHRA and CDR2 is YSYEKL in the germline V gene. J lost 2 bases, V lost 6 bases, and 7 bases had no gene match. The chain's CDR3 is CASSRQAGGPYEQYF. The CDR3, as DNA: TGCGCCAGCAGTCGACAAGCGGGAGGGCCCTACGAGCAGTACTTC.

This chain uses TRBV5-4 with TRBJ2-2; a possible D gene is TRBD2 (6 bases). Germline CDR1 and CDR2: SGHNT and YYREEE (reference sequence). This CDR3 comprises 14 residues. Trimming cost V 2 bases and J 6 bases, with 11 bases left between them. CDR3: CASSFGGVAGELFF. The CDR3 DNA reads as TGTGCCAGCAGCTTCGGGGGAGTGGCCGGGGAGCTGTTTTTT.

The chain carries TRBV9 and TRBJ2-2; D gene ambiguous. CDR1 and CDR2 from the germline V gene are SGDLS and YYNGEE. The CDR3 extends over 14 amino acids. With 2 bases removed from V and 7 bases from J, the gap between germline ends came to 12 bases. The CDR3 DNA reads as TGTGCCAGCAGCGTTTGGACCCGCGTCGGGGAGCTGTTTTTT. Translating it yields CASSVWTRVGELFF.

The chain carries TRBV15 and TRBJ2-3; 11 bases align to TRBD1. CDR3 length: 16 residues. V shed 9 bases and J 2 bases; nucleotides not matched to a gene: 10. CDR1 and CDR2 from the germline V gene are LNHNV and YYDKDF (reference sequence). In nucleotides, the CDR3 is TGTGCCACGGGACAGGGGGTTAAAGGTCCCACAGATACGCAGTATTTT. This codes for CATGQGVKGPTDTQYF.

The chain combines TRBV14 with TRBJ1-1, with D uncertain. V dropped 3 bases and J dropped 1 base, with 6 bases sitting between them. This CDR3 region has 13 residues. Germline lookup yields CDR1 SGHDN and CDR2 FVKESK. The CDR3 spells CASSQGRNTEAFF. The CDR3 nucleotides read TGTGCCAGCAGCCAGGGCAGGAACACTGAAGCTTTCTTT.

The genes are TRBV7-8 and TRBJ2-5; TRBD1 matches 9 bases. V shed 2 bases, J shed 5 bases, and the junction held 3 bases outside the gene matches. This CDR3 contains 14 residues. The germline V gene has CDR1 SGHVS and CDR2 FQNEAQ. CDR3 protein: CASSLYRGQETQYF. The CDR3 bases are TGTGCCAGCAGCTTATACAGGGGGCAGGAGACCCAGTACTTC.

This chain links TRBV5-1 with TRBJ2-2, with a weak D call TRBD2 (6 bases). The CDR3 totals 19 residues. Germline CDR1 SGHRS, CDR2 YFSETQ. V lost 4 bases and J 4 bases, leaving 26 bases between the germline ends. DNA for the CDR3: TGCGCCAGCAGCCTTGGCCCGGGACTTGACGGGGTTGGCACCGGGGAGCTGTTTTTT. This translates into CASSLGPGLDGVGTGELFF.

This chain joins TRBV7-9 and TRBJ2-3; D not certain. CDR1 is SEHNR and CDR2 is FQNEAQ in the germline V gene (reference sequence). This CDR3 spans 14 amino acids. V lost 5 bases, J lost 1 base, and 10 bases lay in between. The DNA for the CDR3 is TGTGCCAGCAGCCTGGTTGAGGGCACAGATACGCAGTATTTT. Its protein product is CASSLVEGTDTQYF.

This sequence joins TRBV20-1 and TRBJ1-1; D unresolved. Germline CDR1 is DFQATT and CDR2 is SNEGSKA (reference sequence). Trimming took off 4 bases at V and 2 bases at J, with 2 bases between the two ends. CDR3 length: 10 residues. CDR3 coding DNA: TGCAGTGCTACTAACACTGAAGCTTTCTTT. Translation gives CSATNTEAFF.

J is TRBJ1-5 and V is TRBV9; D ambiguous. Germline CDR1 SGDLS, CDR2 YYNGEE. This CDR3 is built from 15 residues. With 3 bases removed from V and 0 bases from J, the gap between germline ends came to 10 bases. CDR3 DNA: TGTGCCAGCAGCGCCCTGGACGGTAGCAATCAGCCCCAGCATTTT. This sequence encodes CASSALDGSNQPQHF.

V is TRBV7-2 and J is TRBJ1-1, with D uncertain. The CDR3 runs to 14 residues. Germline CDR1 is SGHTA and CDR2 is FQGNSA. V gave up 5 bases and J gave up 5 bases, with 15 bases separating them. The CDR3 spells CASSRLGLGTEAFF. The DNA of the CDR3 is TGTGCCAGCAGCCGGTTGGGTCTAGGGACTGAAGCTTTCTTT.

The V call is TRBV19, the J call TRBJ1-5; unclear D gene. Germline V gives CDR1 LNHDA, CDR2 SQIVND (reference sequence). With 5 bases removed from V and 7 bases from J, the gap between germline ends came to 18 bases. The CDR3 is 15 amino acids. This CDR3 is CASSSQVATGQPQHF. The CDR3 DNA sequence: TGTGCCAGTAGTTCCCAGGTGGCGACGGGCCAGCCCCAGCATTTT.

This clone was recorded once. This chain joins TRBV5-1 and TRBJ2-2; D is possibly TRBD1 or TRBD2 (7 bases each). Germline CDR1 is SGHRS and CDR2 is YFSETQ. The CDR3 is made up of 15 amino acids. V lost 3 bases and J lost 6, with 15 bases in between. This chain's CDR3 is CASSSHQGGAGELFF. As DNA, the CDR3 is TGCGCCAGCAGCTCCCACCAGGGGGGGGCCGGGGAGCTGTTTTTT.

To note about this clone: The same CDR3 arises from other DNA sequences in this sample as well. The chain uses TRBV9 and TRBJ2-7; 11 nucleotides align to TRBD1. Germline loops: CDR1 SGDLS, CDR2 YYNGEE. The length of the CDR3 is 14 residues. The trim removed 2 bases at V and 2 bases at J, leaving 0 bases unmatched. The CDR3 sequence is CASSVGQGAYEQYF. The CDR3, as DNA: TGTGCCAGCAGCGTGGGACAGGGGGCCTACGAGCAGTACTTC.

This chain links TRBV13 with TRBJ1-2; D is unclear. CDR1 and CDR2 (germline): PRHDT, FYEKMQ (reference sequence). The CDR3 loop spans 11 amino acids. The V and J ends lost 4 bases and 6 bases respectively, with 6 bases between them. The CDR3: CASSSTHGYTF. The CDR3 region has the DNA TGTGCCAGCAGCTCGACTCATGGCTACACCTTC.

The chain has TRBV6-4 and TRBJ2-2; D uncertain. Trimming removed 3 bases at V and 2 bases at J, with 4 bases between. CDR1 is MRHNA, CDR2 SNTAGT, per germline. The CDR3 is made up of 13 amino acids. The CDR3 nucleotides are TGTGCCAGCAGTGAAGACAACACCGGGGAGCTGTTTTTT. Translating gives CASSEDNTGELFF.

V usage is TRBV5-1 and J usage is TRBJ1-4; a weak D match, TRBD1 (5 bases). Trimming left V 0 bases short and J 0 bases short, with 9 bases between. Germline CDR1 SGHRS, CDR2 YFSETQ. There are 16 residues in the CDR3. The CDR3 DNA follows: TGCGCCAGCAGCTTGGGCGGGGCCCCAACTAATGAAAAACTGTTTTTT. Its protein product is CASSLGGAPTNEKLFF.